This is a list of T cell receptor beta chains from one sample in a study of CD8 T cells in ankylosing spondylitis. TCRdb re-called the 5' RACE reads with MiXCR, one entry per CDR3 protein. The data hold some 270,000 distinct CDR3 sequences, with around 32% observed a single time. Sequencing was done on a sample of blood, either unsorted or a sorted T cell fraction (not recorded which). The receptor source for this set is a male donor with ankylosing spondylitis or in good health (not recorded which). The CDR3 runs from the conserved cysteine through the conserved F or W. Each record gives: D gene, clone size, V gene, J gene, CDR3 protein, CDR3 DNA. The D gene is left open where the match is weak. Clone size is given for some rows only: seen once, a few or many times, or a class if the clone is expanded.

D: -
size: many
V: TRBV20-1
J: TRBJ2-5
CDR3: CSNSGPGRQETQYF
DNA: TGCAGTAATAGCGGCCCAGGGCGCCAAGAGACCCAGTACTTC

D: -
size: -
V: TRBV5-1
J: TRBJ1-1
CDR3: CASSLGYQNTEAFF
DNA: TGCGCCAGCAGCTTGGGTTACCAAAACACTGAAGCTTTCTTT

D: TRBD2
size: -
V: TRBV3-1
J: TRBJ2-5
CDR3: CACSQDLSAGQTQYF
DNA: TGTGCCTGCAGCCAAGATTTATCAGCGGGGCAGACCCAGTACTTC

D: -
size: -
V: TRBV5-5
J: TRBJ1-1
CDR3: CASSWSGTGEAFF
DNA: TGTGCCAGCAGCTGGTCCGGGACGGGTGAAGCTTTCTTT

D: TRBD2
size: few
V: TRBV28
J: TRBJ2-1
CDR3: CASSLGLAVNEQFF
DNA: TGTGCCAGCAGTTTGGGACTAGCGGTCAATGAGCAGTTCTTC

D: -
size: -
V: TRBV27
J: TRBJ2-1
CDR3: CASSWGGGPLYNERFF
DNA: TGTGCCAGCAGTTGGGGCGGGGGCCCCCTCTACAATGAGCGGTTCTTC

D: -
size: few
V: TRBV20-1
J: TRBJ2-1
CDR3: CSVGGRGGHNEQFF
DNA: TGCAGTGTAGGCGGGCGAGGAGGTCACAATGAGCAGTTCTTC

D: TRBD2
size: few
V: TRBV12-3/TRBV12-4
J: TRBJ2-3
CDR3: CASSFNRGGTSDTQYF
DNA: TGTGCCAGCAGTTTTAATCGCGGGGGGACCTCAGATACGCAGTATTTT

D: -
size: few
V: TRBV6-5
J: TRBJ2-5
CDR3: CASSYSIWRTQETQYF
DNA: TGTGCCAGCAGTTACTCGATCTGGCGGACCCAAGAGACCCAGTACTTC

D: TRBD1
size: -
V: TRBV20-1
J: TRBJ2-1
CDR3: CSASSGRGRRDEQFF
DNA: TGCAGTGCTTCCTCGGGCAGGGGGCGTAGGGATGAGCAGTTCTTC

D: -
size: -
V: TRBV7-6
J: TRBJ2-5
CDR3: CASSLYRASQETQYF
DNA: TGTGCCAGCAGCTTATACCGGGCTTCCCAAGAGACCCAGTACTTC

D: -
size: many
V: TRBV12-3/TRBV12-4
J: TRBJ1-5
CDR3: CASSLSGGNQPQHF
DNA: TGTGCCAGCAGTTTGTCGGGGGGCAACCAGCCCCAGCATTTT

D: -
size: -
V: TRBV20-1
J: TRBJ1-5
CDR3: CSAKAGNSASNQPQHF
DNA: TGCAGTGCTAAAGCGGGCAACTCGGCTAGCAATCAGCCCCAGCATTTT

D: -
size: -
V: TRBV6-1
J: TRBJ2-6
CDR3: CASSPTPGSGANVLTF
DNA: TGTGCCAGCAGTCCAACCCCAGGGTCTGGGGCCAACGTCCTGACTTTC

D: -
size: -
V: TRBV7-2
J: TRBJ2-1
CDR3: CASSLDPRDLNEQFF
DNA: TGTGCCAGCAGCTTAGATCCGCGGGACCTTAATGAGCAGTTCTTC

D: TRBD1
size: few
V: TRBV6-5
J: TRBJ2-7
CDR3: CASSYTQGYEQYF
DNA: TGTGCCAGCAGTTACACACAGGGGTACGAGCAGTACTTC

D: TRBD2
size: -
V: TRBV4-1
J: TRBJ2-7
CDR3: CASSQDWGTSGPSSYEQYF
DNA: TGCGCCAGCAGCCAAGATTGGGGGACTAGCGGTCCCAGCTCCTACGAGCAGTACTTC